Shown below are 27 T cell receptor beta chains from a single sample sequenced in a study of response to subunit inactivated influenza vaccine. TCRdb re-derived calls from the RT-PCR reads in MiXCR, one entry per CDR3 protein. In the table there are 500,000 or so distinct CDR3 sequences, more than 15% of which are singletons. The source material was CD4+ T cells sorted from PBMCs, sampled less than 30 months after vaccination. The receptors derive from a man aged 50 to 69 who received an inactivated influenza vaccine.

The rearrangement links TRBV27 to TRBJ2-4; 13 positions agree with TRBD2. This CDR3 is 16 amino acids long. The junction had 4 bases not matched to a gene; V was cut back by 4 bases and J by 4 bases. Per germline, CDR1 MNHEY and CDR2 SMNVEV (reference sequence). In DNA form, the CDR3 reads TGTGCCAGCAGTTCAACGACTAGCGGGAGGAAAAACATTCAGTACTTC. It encodes CASSSTTSGRKNIQYF.

V usage is TRBV6-2 or TRBV6-3 and J usage is TRBJ2-7, with a tentative D call TRBD2 (6 bases). The CDR3 covers 13 residues. V was cut by 1 base and J by 6 bases, with 10 bases left in between. CDR1 and CDR2 (germline): MNHEY, SVGEGT. The CDR3 sequence: CASSYLEGTEQYF. CDR3 DNA: TGTGCCAGCAGTTACTTGGAGGGAACCGAGCAGTACTTC.

This clonotype was observed at least ten times. V is TRBV24-1 and J is TRBJ1-2, with a weak D call TRBD1 (5 bases). Trimming took off 3 bases at V and 8 bases at J, with 18 bases between the two ends. Per germline, CDR1 KGHDR and CDR2 SFDVKD. This CDR3 has 15 residues. The CDR3 region has the DNA TGTGCCACCAGTGATGAGGGACTGCCGCAGGGAGGCTACACCTTC. Amino acid sequence: CATSDEGLPQGGYTF.

This sequence joins TRBV10-3 and TRBJ2-3; TRBD2 agrees at 8 bases. Germline V gene data show CDR1 as ENHRY and CDR2 as SYGVKD. The V and J ends lost 10 bases and 1 base, in that order; junction bases with no gene match: 16. This CDR3 has 17 residues. CDR3 nucleotides: TGTGCCAACTCGCTAAAGGGACCGGGACTAGGCACAGATACGCAGTATTTT. Its translation is CANSLKGPGLGTDTQYF.

Ten or more counts support this clonotype. The CDR3 DNA follows: TGTGCCAGCAGTGTTAAGGGGGCGAACTTCAATCAGCCCCAGCATTTT. Amino acid sequence: CASSVKGANFNQPQHF. The chain links TRBV6-1 to TRBJ1-5, with 7 positions matching TRBD1. Germline-derived CDR1 and CDR2 are MNHNS and SASEGT. V was clipped by 4 bases and J by 3 bases; unmatched bases: 9. This CDR3 has 16 residues.

The chain couples TRBV20-1 to TRBJ2-1, with D possibly called TRBD1 or TRBD2 (6 bases each). The CDR3 has 16 residues. V lost 3 bases and J lost 4, with 19 bases in between. Germline lookup yields CDR1 DFQATT and CDR2 SNEGSKA (reference sequence). The CDR3 region is CSASDRRGSRYNEQFF. CDR3 bases: TGCAGTGCTAGCGACAGGAGGGGGAGTAGGTACAATGAGCAGTTCTTC.

The chain couples TRBV6-1 to TRBJ2-7; the match to TRBD1 covers 9 bases. The CDR3 spans 15 residues. Germline assignment: CDR1 MNHNS and CDR2 SASEGT. V shed 5 bases, J shed 6 bases, and the junction held 11 bases outside the gene matches. The CDR3 protein is CASSTGTGFRGEQYF. The DNA of the CDR3 is TGTGCCAGCAGTACCGGGACAGGGTTTAGGGGCGAGCAGTACTTC.

This clonotype turned up a few times. CDR3: CATAVRSGNTIYF. In DNA, the CDR3 is TGTGCCACGGCGGTGCGCTCTGGAAACACCATATATTTT. The chain combines TRBV15 with TRBJ1-3; no clear D. The germline V gene has CDR1 LNHNV and CDR2 YYDKDF (reference sequence). This CDR3 region has 13 residues. V lost 9 bases and J lost 0, with 9 bases in between.

For the CDR3, the DNA is TGTGCCAGCAGTTACCAACTGGACATCAGCGTACAAGGGGTCACTGAAGCTTTCTTT. Its translation is CASSYQLDISVQGVTEAFF. The rearrangement joins TRBV6-2 or TRBV6-3 to TRBJ1-1; D may be TRBD1 (5 bases). The ends were cut back, 2 bases at V and 4 bases at J, with 26 bases in the middle. Germline CDR1 reads MNHEY; CDR2 reads SVGEGT. This CDR3 spans 19 amino acids.

This clonotype was seen more than once but under ten times. The chain links TRBV20-1 to TRBJ2-7; D gene unclear. The germline V gene has CDR1 DFQATT and CDR2 SNEGSKA (reference sequence). CDR3 length equals 13 residues. The V gene lost 0 bases and the J gene lost 3 bases, with 9 bases spanning the gap. In DNA form, the CDR3 reads TGCAGTGCTAGAGACCCCCCCAGCTACGAGCAGTACTTC. Its translation: CSARDPPSYEQYF.

In its sample, this clonotype was seen a few times. The genes are TRBV2 and TRBJ2-1; a weak D match, TRBD2 (7 bases). Deletions cut 2 bases from V and 4 bases from J, with 12 bases between. The CDR3 sequence is 15 residues long. The V gene's germline CDR1 is SNHLY and CDR2 FYNNEI. The CDR3 nucleotides read TGTGCCAGCAGTGAAATGCGGGGGCGATACAATGAGCAGTTCTTC. Translation gives CASSEMRGRYNEQFF.

The genes are TRBV20-1 and TRBJ1-4, with D possibly TRBD1 on 5 matching bases. Germline assignment: CDR1 DFQATT and CDR2 SNEGSKA (reference sequence). V was pared by 0 bases and J by 2 bases, with 13 bases between. The CDR3 extends over 16 amino acids. In DNA form, the CDR3 reads TGCAGTGCTAGAGACCTCCTGTGGGGGACTAATGAAAAACTGTTTTTT. Protein sequence: CSARDLLWGTNEKLFF.

The V gene is TRBV11-3, the J gene TRBJ2-1; D not certain. The V gene lost 2 bases and the J gene lost 4 bases, with 6 bases spanning the gap. Germline V gene data show CDR1 as SGHNT and CDR2 as YENEEA. CDR3 length equals 13 residues. The CDR3 spells CASSLSRYNEQFF. CDR3 bases: TGTGCCAGCAGCTTATCTCGATACAATGAGCAGTTCTTC.

There are many counts of this clonotype. The rearrangement joins TRBV4-3 to TRBJ2-3, with 8 bases lining up with TRBD1. Germline trimming cut 1 base from V and 7 bases from J; bases unmatched to any gene: 7. Germline V gene lookup returns CDR1 LGHNA and CDR2 YSLEER. The CDR3 has 15 amino acids. The CDR3: CASSQGGQGANTQYF. The CDR3 DNA reads TGCGCCAGCAGCCAAGGTGGGCAGGGGGCGAATACGCAGTATTTT.

This chain uses TRBV5-1 with TRBJ2-7, with 11 bases that match TRBD2. The J segment lost 1 base and the V segment lost 2 bases, leaving 2 bases of the junction unmatched. The CDR3 contains 15 residues. In germline, CDR1 is SGHRS, CDR2 YFSETQ. CDR3 sequence (DNA): TGCGCCAGCAGCTTTAGCGGGAGGGAATCCTACGAGCAGTACTTC. It specifies CASSFSGRESYEQYF.

There are a few counts of this clonotype. The chain recombines TRBV4-3 with TRBJ2-3, with 11 bases lining up with TRBD2. Per the germline V gene, CDR1 is LGHNA and CDR2 is YSLEER. The CDR3 sequence is 18 residues long. The J segment lost 2 bases and the V segment lost 1 base, leaving 8 bases of the junction unmatched. CDR3 sequence (DNA): TGCGCCAGCAGCCAAGCCCCACTAGCGGGGGCGATCACAGATACGCAGTATTTT. This translates into CASSQAPLAGAITDTQYF.

The V and J genes are TRBV20-1 and TRBJ2-2, with D hard to call. V gave up 0 bases and J gave up 0 bases, with 8 bases separating them. Per the germline V gene, CDR1 is DFQATT and CDR2 is SNEGSKA (reference sequence). The CDR3 sequence is 15 residues long. The CDR3 coding sequence is TGCAGTGCTAGAGATCGTGTCCCGAACACCGGGGAGCTGTTTTTT. This sequence encodes CSARDRVPNTGELFF.

The chain uses TRBV5-1 and TRBJ2-1; TRBD1 might be the D (5 bases). Trimming took 4 bases from V and 4 from J, leaving 18 bases between them. Per the germline V gene, CDR1 is SGHRS and CDR2 is YFSETQ. This CDR3 is built from 16 residues. The CDR3 protein is CASSVAGASRYNEQFF. The DNA for the CDR3 is TGCGCCAGCAGCGTCGCTGGGGCTTCTAGGTACAATGAGCAGTTCTTC.

J is TRBJ2-7 and V is TRBV28, with unresolved D. The CDR3 sequence is 9 residues long. The V and J ends lost 4 bases and 6 bases respectively, with 1 base between them. Germline V gene sequence: CDR1 MDHEN, CDR2 SYDVKM. Written as DNA, the CDR3 is TGTGCCAGCAGTTCCGAGCAGTACTTC. The encoded protein is CASSSEQYF.

In this sample, this clonotype turned up once. This chain connects TRBV20-1 to TRBJ2-1; 9 nucleotides match TRBD2. CDR3 length: 16 amino acids. Trimming cost V 5 bases and J 2 bases; bases outside gene matches: 10. CDR1 and CDR2 from the germline V gene are DFQATT and SNEGSKA (reference sequence). CDR3 nucleotides: TGCAGTGCTCAAAAAGGGCGGGAGGGCACCTACAATGAGCAGTTCTTC. This encodes CSAQKGREGTYNEQFF.

This clonotype appeared a few times. The rearrangement joins TRBV9 to TRBJ2-5; 8 nucleotides align to TRBD2. Germline assignment: CDR1 SGDLS and CDR2 YYNGEE. V shed 2 bases, J shed 2 bases, and the junction held 5 bases outside the gene matches. The CDR3 extends over 15 amino acids. CDR3 amino acids: CASSVRGLGQETQYF. The CDR3 nucleotides are TGTGCCAGCAGCGTTCGGGGACTAGGGCAAGAGACCCAGTACTTC.

The genes are TRBV12-3 or TRBV12-4 and TRBJ2-5, with D possibly TRBD2 on 6 matching bases. The CDR3 loop spans 13 amino acids. V lost 8 bases, J lost 7 bases, and 17 bases lay in between. The CDR3 sequence is CASGRGTLGTQYF. CDR3 coding DNA: TGTGCCAGCGGTCGGGGGACCCTGGGGACCCAGTACTTC.

The V call is TRBV25-1, the J call TRBJ1-1; no definite D call. CDR1 is MGHDK, CDR2 SYGVNS, per germline. The length of the CDR3 is 14 residues. The V end was cut by 7 bases, the J end by 1 base, with 13 bases between. CDR3 loop: CASTPGHRNTEAFF. CDR3 in DNA: TGTGCCAGCACCCCGGGCCACAGGAACACTGAAGCTTTCTTT.

The rearrangement links TRBV12-3 or TRBV12-4 to TRBJ2-7; D is unresolved. V lost 4 bases and J lost 3, with 13 bases in between. This CDR3 contains 14 residues. The CDR3 loop is CASSSGLALYEQYF. The CDR3 coding sequence is TGTGCCAGCAGTTCGGGCCTGGCGCTCTACGAGCAGTACTTC.

Only a few counts were recorded for this clonotype. The rearrangement uses TRBV6-2 or TRBV6-3 and TRBJ2-3; 10 nucleotides line up with TRBD2. The CDR3 is 16 residues long. Germline V gene data show CDR1 as MNHEY and CDR2 as SVGEGT. J gave up 5 bases and V 2 bases, and 7 bases lay outside the gene matches. This CDR3 is CASSYPTAGGGDTQYF. The CDR3 nucleotides are TGTGCCAGCAGTTACCCCACAGCGGGGGGGGGAGATACGCAGTATTTT.

V is TRBV6-1 and J is TRBJ1-2; D unclear. The V end was cut by 2 bases, the J end by 7 bases, with 8 bases between. The CDR3 runs 12 residues. Looked up from germline, CDR1 is MNHNS and CDR2 is SASEGT. CDR3 sequence reads: CASSELGTGYTF. DNA of the CDR3: TGTGCCAGCAGTGAACTGGGTACTGGCTACACCTTC.

In this sample, this clonotype turned up a few times. The chain uses TRBV6-5 and TRBJ2-7; 7 bases align to TRBD1. Germline V gene data show CDR1 as MNHEY and CDR2 as SVGAGI. The CDR3 runs to 15 residues. The junction had 10 bases not matched to a gene; V was cut back by 2 bases and J by 6 bases. The CDR3 DNA sequence: TGTGCCAGCAGTTACCTGGGACAGCCAGGCCCCGAGCAGTACTTC. Amino acid sequence: CASSYLGQPGPEQYF.